This TCR beta chain was captured by sequencing in a study of T cells in Graves' hyperthyroidism and ophthalmopathy. Study results and limitations: Most clonotypes expanded in thyroid above 0.001 were likewise present in blood.

Trimming cost V 6 bases and J 7 bases; bases outside gene matches: 12. The CDR3 loop spans 16 amino acids. This clonotype came up a few times. What it recognizes is unknown. Amplified TCR beta CDR3 regions came from RNA transcripts. With the HTBI primer set, the TCR CDR3 went through a first round of RT-PCR. One entry per CDR3 protein results from TCRdb running MiXCR on the multiplex PCR reads. The sample has 600,000 to 650,000 distinct CDR3 sequences, around 21% seen once. Ophthalmopathy patients showed a Clinical Activity Score of at least 3, NOSPECS grade of at least 4 and duration under 3 months. This chain links TRBV12-3 or TRBV12-4 with TRBJ1-6, with 7 bases identical to TRBD1. The clonotype comes from a young man with Graves' ophthalmopathy. The sample was blood. The CDR3 DNA sequence: TGTGCCAGCAGACCTACGACAGGGATTTCGAATTCACCCCTCCACTTT. It encodes CASRPTTGISNSPLHF.